This TCR beta chain is from a study of vaccination and CD4 T cells after COVID-19. The study, taken as a whole, reports: Convalescent patients had 304 of 307 vaccine-specific clones showing spike mono-reactivity.

This clonotype was counted only a few times. What it binds is not known. The treatment here: approximately 9-day PBMC culture with coronavirus spike peptide pools or control peptides (ViraFEST assay). During the years 2011-2018, before the COVID-19 pandemic, the unexposed donor's CD4+ T cells were collected. Cultured CD4+ T cell DNA was sequenced using the Oncomine TCR Beta short-read assay. MiXCR, applied by TCRdb to the PCR reads, yields one record per CDR3 protein. The sample consists of 7,000 to 9,000 distinct CDR3 sequences, more than 30% of them appearing once. Trimming pared 5 bases from V and 4 bases from J, leaving 14 bases between. From germline, CDR1 is SGHTA and CDR2 FQGNSA. This CDR3 has 14 residues.

This receptor was taken from a human donor in good health. The sample taken for sequencing was CD4+ T cells from blood, cultured in vitro. This chain joins TRBV7-2 and TRBJ1-2, with TRBD1 as a possible D gene (5 bases). The CDR3 DNA reads TGTGCCAGCAGCCCCCGAAGACAGACCTATGGCTACACCTTC. Translation gives CASSPRRQTYGYTF.